One sample yielded the 30 T cell receptor beta chains listed below, sequenced in a study of T-cell reconstitution after alpha-beta-depleted transplantation in children. Molecular barcoding with unique molecular identifiers was used for the TCRbeta library. TCRdb called the PCR reads again in MiXCR, with one record for every CDR3 protein. The sample contains approximately 400,000 distinct CDR3 sequences, around 15% of which appear only once. This specimen consisted of PBMCs, mostly from graft donor cells, obtained 360 days after TCRalphabeta/CD19-depleted stem cell transplant. The receptors derive from a boy less than two years old who had a stem cell transplant for Wiskott-Aldrich syndrome, so the T cells may come from the graft donor.

This clonotype was observed a few times. This chain connects TRBV7-9 to TRBJ2-3, with 9 bases identical to TRBD2. This CDR3 has 16 residues. In germline, CDR1 is SEHNR, CDR2 FQNEAQ (reference sequence). J lost 3 bases, V lost 4 bases, and 8 bases had no gene match. The CDR3 protein is CASSSSRTSVTDTQYF. The CDR3 region has the DNA TGTGCCAGCAGCTCCAGCAGGACTAGCGTGACAGATACGCAGTATTTT.

This clonotype was counted a few times. V usage is TRBV19 and J usage is TRBJ2-2; perhaps TRBD1 as D (6 bases). This CDR3 contains 14 residues. The V gene lost 7 bases and the J gene lost 1 base, with 10 bases spanning the gap. Germline V gives CDR1 LNHDA, CDR2 SQIVND (reference sequence). The CDR3 nucleotides are TGTGCCAGTAATGACAGGTGGAACACCGGGGAGCTGTTTTTT. Its translation is CASNDRWNTGELFF.

This rearrangement joins TRBV12-3 or TRBV12-4 to TRBJ1-4; possible D gene TRBD1, 6 bases. Trimming removed 4 bases from V and 8 bases from J, with 14 bases in between. The CDR3 totals 14 residues. DNA for the CDR3: TGTGCCAGCAGTTGGTGGCAGGGGAAGGAAAAACTGTTTTTT. This translates into CASSWWQGKEKLFF.

The chain recombines TRBV18 with TRBJ2-7; TRBD2 matches at 7 bases. This CDR3 contains 13 residues. The ends lost 2 bases at V and 6 bases at J; junction bases unmatched: 4. In germline, CDR1 is KGHSH, CDR2 LQKENI. Written as DNA, the CDR3 is TGTGCCAGCTCACCAAGCCGCGGGGGCGAGCAGTACTTC. Translated: CASSPSRGGEQYF.

Ten or more counts support this clonotype. V usage is TRBV18 and J usage is TRBJ2-7, with D perhaps TRBD1 or TRBD2 (5 bases each). Germline CDR1 KGHSH, CDR2 LQKENI. The V and J ends lost 2 bases and 2 bases respectively, with 16 bases between them. This CDR3 contains 16 residues. CDR3 nucleotides: TGTGCCAGCTCACCAAATGGGGGTCCTTCAACCTACGAGCAGTACTTC. This gives the protein CASSPNGGPSTYEQYF.

The rearrangement uses TRBV6-1 and TRBJ2-1; the match to TRBD2 covers 13 bases. Germline V lookup: CDR1 MNHNS, CDR2 SASEGT. V was pared by 5 bases and J by 8 bases, with 6 bases of the junction left unmatched. The CDR3 spans 15 residues. CDR3 in DNA: TGTGCCAGCAGTAAACTAGCGGGAGGGAGGGATGAGCAGTTCTTC. Translated: CASSKLAGGRDEQFF.

This clonotype has more than one count but fewer than ten. The rearrangement joins TRBV10-3 to TRBJ1-6; D gene unclear. The CDR3 covers 15 residues. From germline, CDR1 is ENHRY and CDR2 SYGVKD. Trimming shortened V by 8 bases and J by 7 bases, and 18 bases separated the two germline ends. The CDR3 spells CAIHPGHLINSPLHF. The CDR3 nucleotides are TGTGCCATCCACCCCGGCCACCTCATCAATTCACCCCTCCACTTT.

This clonotype was observed a few times. The CDR3 DNA is TGTGCCAGCAGCTCCCTAGCGGGGGGGCCCTTAGATACGCAGTATTTT. Protein: CASSSLAGGPLDTQYF. V gene TRBV7-6 combines with J gene TRBJ2-3, with 12 bases aligning to TRBD2. CDR1 is SGHVS, CDR2 FNYEAQ, per germline. The length of the CDR3 is 16 residues. V shed 4 bases and J 5 bases; nucleotides not matched to a gene: 7.

This clonotype has a handful of counts. The chain uses TRBV12-3 or TRBV12-4 and TRBJ1-1, with D possibly being TRBD1 (5 bases). The CDR3 runs 16 residues. V lost 4 bases, J lost 8 bases, and 23 bases lay in between. The DNA for the CDR3 is TGTGCCAGCAGTTCGGGACTCGGTGGGAGAAGACCCGAAGCTTTCTTT. This codes for CASSSGLGGRRPEAFF.

The chain recombines TRBV4-1 with TRBJ2-6, with TRBD1 matching over 8 bases. With V trimmed by 3 bases and J by 4 bases, 2 bases remained unmatched. Germline assignment: CDR1 MGHRA and CDR2 YSYEKL. The CDR3 has 15 amino acids. The CDR3 bases are TGCGCCAGCAGCCACCAGGGGGCGGGGGCCAACGTCCTGACTTTC. Translation: CASSHQGAGANVLTF.

CDR3 nucleotides: TGTGCCATCAGTGAGTCGACTACGGGGGGAGAGACCCAGTACTTC. It is translated as CAISESTTGGETQYF. This sequence joins TRBV10-3 and TRBJ2-5, with TRBD2 matching 7 bases. Germline V gene data show CDR1 as ENHRY and CDR2 as SYGVKD. The CDR3 is made up of 15 amino acids. J was trimmed by 4 bases and V by 0 bases; bases with no gene match: 5.

This clonotype was seen ten or more times. The chain links TRBV5-1 to TRBJ2-6; maybe TRBD1 (5 bases). V was shortened by 4 bases and J by 0 bases, with 11 bases between the two germline ends. There are 16 residues in the CDR3. CDR1 and CDR2 from the germline V gene are SGHRS and YFSETQ. CDR3 sequence reads: CASSVTAFSGANVLTF. The CDR3 nucleotides read TGCGCCAGCAGCGTGACAGCGTTCTCTGGGGCCAACGTCCTGACTTTC.

This chain uses TRBV24-1 with TRBJ1-5; 10 nucleotides align to TRBD1. Losses at the gene ends were 9 bases for V and 5 bases for J; bases not matched to a gene: 0. Germline V CDR1 and CDR2: KGHDR, SFDVKD. The CDR3 has 12 residues. CDR3 bases: TGTGCCACCGGACAGGGGGATCAGCCCCAGCATTTT. Amino acid sequence: CATGQGDQPQHF.

The chain links TRBV9 to TRBJ2-2, with unresolved D. Germline values: CDR1 SGDLS, CDR2 YYNGEE. This CDR3 has 12 amino acids. V lost 0 bases and J 6 bases, leaving 3 bases between the germline ends. CDR3 sequence: CASSVAAGELFF. The CDR3 nucleotides read TGTGCCAGCAGCGTAGCTGCCGGGGAGCTGTTTTTT.

This chain connects TRBV24-1 to TRBJ2-5; 13 bases line up with TRBD2. This CDR3 is built from 17 residues. The ends lost 3 bases at V and 4 bases at J; junction bases unmatched: 7. The germline gives CDR1 KGHDR, CDR2 SFDVKD. CDR3 nucleotide sequence: TGTGCCACCAGTGATCCTGGGACTAGCGGGAAAAGAGAGACCCAGTACTTC. Residues: CATSDPGTSGKRETQYF.

This clonotype was picked up a small number of times. The gene calls are TRBV7-9 and TRBJ2-3; 8 bases match TRBD1. Per germline, CDR1 SEHNR and CDR2 FQNEAQ (reference sequence). The CDR3 loop spans 15 amino acids. The V gene end was trimmed by 5 bases and the J gene end by 4 bases; junction bases not matched to a gene: 8. CDR3 residues: CASSPGQGRADTQYF. For the CDR3, the DNA is TGTGCCAGCAGCCCTGGACAGGGTAGGGCAGATACGCAGTATTTT.

The chain uses TRBV10-3 and TRBJ2-1; 10 bases line up with TRBD1. V shed 6 bases and J 4 bases; nucleotides not matched to a gene: 6. The CDR3 covers 15 residues. In germline, CDR1 is ENHRY, CDR2 SYGVKD. CDR3 nucleotides: TGTGCCATCAGGAGCGGGACAGGGGCATACAATGAGCAGTTCTTC. It encodes CAIRSGTGAYNEQFF.

The rearrangement joins TRBV6-1 to TRBJ2-3; D remains ambiguous. Germline V gene sequence: CDR1 MNHNS, CDR2 SASEGT. V was pared by 6 bases and J by 0 bases, with 10 bases between. The CDR3 extends over 14 amino acids. In DNA form, the CDR3 reads TGTGCCAGCAGAAGACTCGTAAGCACAGATACGCAGTATTTT. Residues: CASRRLVSTDTQYF.

This clonotype was observed a handful of times. The gene calls are TRBV19 and TRBJ2-7; D not resolved. Germline V gene lookup returns CDR1 LNHDA and CDR2 SQIVND (reference sequence). V lost 6 bases and J lost 1, with 10 bases in between. The length of the CDR3 is 13 residues. CDR3 residues: CASRLRVSYEQYF. CDR3 nucleotide sequence: TGTGCCAGTAGGCTCCGGGTTTCCTACGAGCAGTACTTC.

This clonotype was counted between two and nine times. The J gene is TRBJ2-1, the V gene TRBV29-1, with TRBD2 matching over 14 bases. Germline V lookup: CDR1 SQVTM, CDR2 ANQGSEA. The CDR3 spans 13 residues. J gave up 8 bases and V 4 bases, and 1 base lay outside the gene matches. Here the CDR3 DNA reads TGCAGCGTTGGGACTAGCGGGAGGCATGAGCAGTTCTTC. Residues: CSVGTSGRHEQFF.

The V call is TRBV25-1, the J call TRBJ1-1; tentative D call: TRBD1 (5 bases). Looked up from germline, CDR1 is MGHDK and CDR2 is SYGVNS. Trimming cost V 3 bases and J 3 bases, with 11 bases left between them. This CDR3 is 14 amino acids long. The CDR3 protein is CASSDRGRHTEAFF. CDR3 DNA sequence: TGTGCCAGCAGTGATCGGGGACGGCACACTGAAGCTTTCTTT.

This clonotype was observed a few times. V usage is TRBV10-3 and J usage is TRBJ2-1, with 10 bases identical to TRBD2. V lost 6 bases, J lost 7 bases, and 6 bases stayed unmatched. The CDR3 has 14 residues. The V gene's germline CDR1 is ENHRY and CDR2 SYGVKD. This CDR3 reads CAIRTAGGWNEQFF. The DNA for the CDR3 is TGTGCCATCAGGACAGCGGGAGGGTGGAATGAGCAGTTCTTC.

V is TRBV4-1 and J is TRBJ1-1; D is undetermined. V was shortened by 0 bases and J by 11 bases, with 19 bases between the two germline ends. The CDR3 runs to 15 residues. CDR1 and CDR2 (germline): MGHRA, YSYEKL. CDR3 sequence reads: CASSQETPSSREAFF. The CDR3 coding sequence is TGCGCCAGCAGCCAAGAAACCCCTTCATCTCGCGAGGCTTTCTTT.

The chain has TRBV6-5 and TRBJ2-7; 7 bases match TRBD2. The length of the CDR3 is 14 residues. V shed 2 bases, J shed 2 bases, and the junction held 3 bases outside the gene matches. The germline V gene has CDR1 MNHEY and CDR2 SVGAGI. As DNA, the CDR3 is TGTGCCAGCAGTTACAAAGCGGGAACCTACGAGCAGTACTTC. Protein sequence: CASSYKAGTYEQYF.

This clonotype appeared many times. The chain joins TRBV12-3 or TRBV12-4 to TRBJ2-1, with TRBD2 matching over 9 bases. This CDR3 spans 15 amino acids. The junction had 5 bases not matched to a gene; V was cut back by 3 bases and J by 5 bases. CDR3 DNA sequence: TGTGCCAGCAGTTTGGTAGCGGGAGTCGACAATGAGCAGTTCTTC. Residues: CASSLVAGVDNEQFF.

This sequence joins TRBV11-1 and TRBJ2-1, with 11 bases aligning to TRBD1. J gave up 7 bases and V 6 bases, and 17 bases lay outside the gene matches. This CDR3 comprises 18 residues. Germline-derived CDR1 and CDR2 are SGHAT and FQDESV (reference sequence). The CDR3 sequence: CASSKLSGRDRGNNEQFF. The CDR3 DNA follows: TGTGCCAGCAGTAAGTTATCAGGCCGGGACAGGGGGAATAATGAGCAGTTCTTC.

This clonotype was seen only a few times. The chain recombines TRBV5-1 with TRBJ2-7, with TRBD1 matching over 8 bases. The CDR3 loop spans 19 amino acids. J gave up 2 bases and V 3 bases, and 19 bases lay outside the gene matches. The germline gives CDR1 SGHRS, CDR2 YFSETQ. The CDR3 nucleotides are TGCGCCAGCAGCTCTTTCCCGCCGAGACAGGGGACGATGGCCTACGAGCAGTACTTC. Translated: CASSSFPPRQGTMAYEQYF.

This chain's CDR3 is CASSLTTGPGELFF. The CDR3 DNA is TGTGCCAGCAGTTTGACCACAGGGCCCGGGGAGCTGTTTTTT. The chain employs TRBV12-3 or TRBV12-4 and TRBJ2-2; perhaps TRBD1 as D (6 bases). The CDR3 is 14 amino acids. V lost 3 bases and J 6 bases, leaving 11 bases between the germline ends.

The chain links TRBV20-1 to TRBJ2-3, with TRBD2 as a possible D gene (6 bases). Trimming left V 3 bases short and J 1 base short, with 8 bases between. There are 13 residues in the CDR3. The V gene's germline CDR1 is DFQATT and CDR2 SNEGSKA (reference sequence). DNA for the CDR3: TGCAGTGCTAGGGAGGGAGGCACAGATACGCAGTATTTT. Its translation is CSAREGGTDTQYF.

There are a few counts of this clonotype. The V and J genes are TRBV7-2 and TRBJ1-2, with 9 bases aligning to TRBD1. The length of the CDR3 is 15 residues. V lost 8 bases, J lost 2 bases, and 9 bases stayed unmatched. Germline values: CDR1 SGHTA, CDR2 FQGNSA. Written as DNA, the CDR3 is TGTGCCAGCTCCGAGGGACAGGGATGGAACTATGGCTACACCTTC. Protein product: CASSEGQGWNYGYTF.